Described below is a single T cell receptor (beta chain) sequence and its context. Its specificity is not known. The data are from a study of OX40 agonist ivuxolimab in advanced cancers. Overall study findings and caveats: At 0.1-3.0 mg/kg, partial responders had clonal expansion among the lowest observed. CD4+ and CD8+ blood T cells expanded clonally by week 6 at 0.1 to 3.0 mg/kg.

The CDR3 contains 14 residues. Per germline, CDR1 SGHRS and CDR2 YFSETQ. V lost 0 bases, J lost 7 bases, and 13 bases lay in between. This table comes from immunoSEQ multiplex PCR, and its TCRdb copy is limited to in-frame clones, with some not included. The repertoire has tens of thousands of clones, approximately 88% of them found once; the top ten carry 9.5% to 10%. The genes are TRBV5-1 and TRBJ1-2, with D tentatively TRBD1 (5 bases). The TCR sequence derives from an adult with an advanced solid tumor such as melanoma, head and neck, liver or kidney cancer. Sample: CD4+ or CD8+ T cells sorted from blood, taken in a trial of the OX40 agonist ivuxolimab. CDR3: CASSLAGLDIGYTF. The DNA of the CDR3 is TGCGCCAGCAGCTTGGCGGGGCTAGATATTGGCTACACCTTC.